Described below is a single TCR beta chain sequence and its context. The target antigen is unknown. In blood CD8+ and CD4+ T cells, TCR beta underwent sequencing. Healthy donors served as the controls. They were matched for age and sex. This CDR3 has 16 amino acids. The V and J ends lost 5 bases and 4 bases, in that order; junction bases with no gene match: 7. Germline loops: CDR1 MNHNY, CDR2 SVGAGI (reference sequence). This specimen belongs to a study of CD8 T cells in Susac syndrome. Study-level results: The number of individuals included in the study's TCR sequencing and HLA analysis was acknowledged as relatively small.

RNA amounts of roughly 0.45 to 1 ug underwent reverse transcription with random hexamers. MiXCR was run by TCRdb on the immunoSEQ multiplex PCR reads, yielding one entry per CDR3 protein. The sample yields roughly 120,000 distinct CDR3 sequences, around 94% seen once. The clonotype comes from a human donor in good health. This rearrangement joins TRBV6-6 to TRBJ2-7; TRBD2 matches 14 bases. The sequenced material came from CD4+ T cells from PBMCs. CDR3 sequence: CASSKTGTSGSYEQYF. The CDR3 DNA reads TGTGCCAGCAGTAAAACCGGGACTAGCGGGAGTTACGAGCAGTACTTC.